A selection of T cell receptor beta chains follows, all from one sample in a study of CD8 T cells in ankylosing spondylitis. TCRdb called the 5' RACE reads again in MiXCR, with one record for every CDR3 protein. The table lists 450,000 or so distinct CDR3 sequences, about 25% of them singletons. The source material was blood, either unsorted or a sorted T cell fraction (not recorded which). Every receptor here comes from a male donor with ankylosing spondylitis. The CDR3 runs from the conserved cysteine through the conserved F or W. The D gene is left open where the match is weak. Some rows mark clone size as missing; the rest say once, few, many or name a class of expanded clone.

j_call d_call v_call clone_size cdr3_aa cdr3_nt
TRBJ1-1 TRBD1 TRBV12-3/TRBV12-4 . CASSPGQGQNTEAFF TGTGCCAGCAGTCCGGGACAGGGACAGAACACTGAAGCTTTCTTT
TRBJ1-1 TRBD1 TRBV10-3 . CAISVTGVTEAFF TGTGCCATCAGTGTAACAGGGGTTACTGAAGCTTTCTTT
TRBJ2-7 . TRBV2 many CASSSGVDEQYF TGTGCCAGCAGTTCGGGGGTGGACGAGCAGTACTTC
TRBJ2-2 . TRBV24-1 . CAIHGNTGELFF TGTGCCATCCACGGAAACACCGGGGAGCTGTTTTTT
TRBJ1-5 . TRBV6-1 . CASSEETLSNQPQHF TGTGCCAGCAGTGAGGAGACACTTAGCAATCAGCCCCAGCATTTT
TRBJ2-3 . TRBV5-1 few CASSNSPSTDTQYF TGCGCCAGCAGCAATAGTCCTAGCACAGATACGCAGTATTTT
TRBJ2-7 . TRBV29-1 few CSVGTPGQGLSPIEQYF TGCAGCGTTGGGACTCCGGGCCAGGGGCTTTCCCCCATCGAGCAGTACTTC
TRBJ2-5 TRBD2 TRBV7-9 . CASSLERSSGQETQYF TGTGCCAGCAGCTTAGAAAGGTCTAGCGGTCAAGAGACCCAGTACTTC
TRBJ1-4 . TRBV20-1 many CSARVGRATNEKLFF TGCAGTGCTAGAGTCGGCAGAGCAACTAATGAAAAACTGTTTTTT
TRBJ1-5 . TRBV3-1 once CASSMQGRNQPQHF TGTGCCAGCAGCATGCAGGGTCGGAATCAGCCCCAGCATTTT
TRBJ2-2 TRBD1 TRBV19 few CASNDRGRHPGELFF TGTGCCAGTAACGACAGGGGGCGCCATCCCGGGGAGCTGTTTTTT
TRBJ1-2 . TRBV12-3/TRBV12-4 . CASSPTGTLVGGYTF TGTGCCAGCAGTCCAACCGGGACACTTGTTGGTGGCTACACCTTC
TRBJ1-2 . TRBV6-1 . CASIPRDRNGDGYTF TGTGCCAGCATTCCCCGGGACCGGAACGGAGATGGCTACACCTTC
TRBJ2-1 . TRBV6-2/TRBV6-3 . CASTEVGGPHNEQFF TGTGCCAGCACGGAGGTCGGAGGGCCCCACAATGAGCAGTTCTTC
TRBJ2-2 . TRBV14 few CASSQDLIPPGELFF TGTGCCAGCAGCCAAGATCTTATTCCACCCGGGGAGCTGTTTTTT
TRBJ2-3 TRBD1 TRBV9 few CASSLTGIADTQYF TGTGCCAGCAGCTTGACAGGGATAGCAGATACGCAGTATTTT
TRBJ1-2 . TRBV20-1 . CSAPETGDGYTF TGCAGTGCCCCCGAGACCGGGGACGGCTACACCTTC
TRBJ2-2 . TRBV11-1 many CASSLDGPTTGELFF TGTGCCAGCAGCTTAGACGGCCCAACAACCGGGGAGCTGTTTTTT
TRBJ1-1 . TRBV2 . CASSDLRQRNTEAFF TGTGCCAGCAGTGACTTACGGCAGAGGAACACTGAAGCTTTCTTT
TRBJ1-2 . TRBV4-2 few CASSQDGMRYGYTF TGTGCCAGCAGCCAAGATGGGATGCGTTATGGCTACACCTTC
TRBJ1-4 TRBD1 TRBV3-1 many CASSRQGRNEKLFF TGTGCCAGCAGCCGACAGGGAAGAAATGAAAAACTGTTTTTT
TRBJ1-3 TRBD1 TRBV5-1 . CASSIGTADSGNTIYF TGCGCCAGCAGCATCGGGACAGCCGACTCTGGAAACACCATATATTTT
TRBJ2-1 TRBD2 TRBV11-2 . CASSRKGLSGSSYNEQFF TGTGCCAGCAGCCGTAAGGGCCTGAGCGGGAGCTCCTACAATGAGCAGTTCTTC
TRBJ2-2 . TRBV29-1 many CSVEANTGELFF TGCAGCGTTGAGGCGAACACCGGGGAGCTGTTTTTT
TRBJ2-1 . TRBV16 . CASSPALGNEQFF TGTGCCAGCAGCCCGGCCCTGGGGAATGAGCAGTTCTTC
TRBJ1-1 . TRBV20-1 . CSAIETGPNTEAFF TGCAGTGCTATTGAGACAGGACCAAACACTGAAGCTTTCTTT
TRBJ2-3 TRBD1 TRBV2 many CASGGQGAQNTQYF TGTGCCAGCGGGGGACAGGGGGCGCAAAATACGCAGTATTTT
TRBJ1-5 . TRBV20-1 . CSARPYRDQPQHF TGCAGTGCGAGACCTTACAGAGATCAGCCCCAGCATTTT
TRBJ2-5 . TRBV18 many CASSPLAGETQYF TGTGCCAGCAGCCCCTTGGCGGGAGAGACCCAGTACTTC
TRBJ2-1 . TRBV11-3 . CASSRLWANEQFF TGTGCCAGCAGCCGCCTCTGGGCCAATGAGCAGTTCTTC
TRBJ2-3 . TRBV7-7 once CVTSPSTDTQYF TGTGTTACTAGCCCTAGCACAGATACGCAGTATTTT
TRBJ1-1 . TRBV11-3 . CASSSRAGDEAFF TGTGCCAGCAGCTCCCGGGCAGGGGATGAAGCTTTCTTT
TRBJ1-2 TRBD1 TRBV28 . CASSLKGATYGYTF TGTGCCAGCAGTTTGAAGGGGGCGACCTATGGCTACACCTTC
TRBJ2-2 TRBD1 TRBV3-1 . CASSPWGQGNTGELFF TGTGCCAGCAGCCCTTGGGGACAGGGGAACACCGGGGAGCTGTTTTTT
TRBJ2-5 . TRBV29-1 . CSVTGSPGETQYF TGCAGCGTGACGGGATCCCCCGGCGAGACCCAGTACTTC
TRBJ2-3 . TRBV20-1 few CSAPDGAGTQYF TGCAGTGCCCCGGATGGTGCCGGGACGCAGTATTTT
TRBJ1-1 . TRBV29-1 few CSVGHQNTEAFF TGCAGCGTTGGACATCAGAACACTGAAGCTTTCTTT
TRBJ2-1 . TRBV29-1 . CSVALTHDNEQFF TGCAGCGTTGCTCTGACACACGACAATGAGCAGTTCTTC
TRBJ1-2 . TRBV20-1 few CSAPKSGLYGYTF TGCAGTGCCCCTAAGTCAGGGCTCTATGGCTACACCTTC
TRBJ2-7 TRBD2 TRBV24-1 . CATGTSGSYEQYF TGTGCCACCGGGACTAGCGGGAGCTACGAGCAGTACTTC
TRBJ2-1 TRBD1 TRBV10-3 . CAIRPGTGLLNEQFF TGTGCCATCAGGCCCGGGACAGGGCTTCTGAATGAGCAGTTCTTC
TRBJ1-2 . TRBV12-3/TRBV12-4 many CASSLTGLRGYTF TGTGCCAGCAGCCTGACAGGATTGCGTGGCTACACCTTC
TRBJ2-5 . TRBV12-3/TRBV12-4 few CASSLRLGQKETQYF TGTGCCAGCAGTTTAAGGTTGGGGCAGAAAGAGACCCAGTACTTC
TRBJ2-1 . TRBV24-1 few CATSDLSYNEQFF TGTGCCACCAGTGATCTCTCCTACAATGAGCAGTTCTTC
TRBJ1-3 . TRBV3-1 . CASSQKRASGNTIYF TGTGCCAGCAGCCAAAAGCGGGCCTCTGGAAACACCATATATTTT